This TCR beta chain originates from a study of shared clonotypes between healthy human individuals. The germline V gene has CDR1 SGHTA and CDR2 FQGNSA. Trimming shortened V by 1 base and J by 10 bases, and 26 bases separated the two germline ends. This CDR3 has 17 residues. Naive CD8 cells were CD45RO-negative, positively selected for CCR7, excluding terminally differentiated effector memory CD45RA+ cells. Profiled with immunoSEQ multiplex PCR; TCRdb holds only in-frame clones, not every one. This table holds about 820,000 clones, about 92% found once. The rearrangement uses TRBV7-2 and TRBJ2-7, with D possibly matching TRBD2 (5 bases). Sequencing used naive CD8+ T cells sorted from blood. This clonotype originated in a man in his thirties or forties in good health. The CDR3 nucleotides are TGTGCCAGCAGCTTAGAGAGGTGGGAGAGCCGTCTGGTCCCTCAGTACTTC. Translation: CASSLERWESRLVPQYF.